A selection of T cell receptor beta chains follows, all from one sample in a study of blood T cell repertoires in COVID-19. The assay was immunoSEQ multiplex PCR, and TCRdb's table has in-frame clones only and misses some. This table holds 250,000 or so clones, about 85% found once. Sequenced sample: PBMCs or T cells enriched from blood (not recorded which). Receptor source: a woman between 45 and 60 years old who had been exposed to COVID-19. The CDR3 runs from the conserved cysteine through the conserved F or W. Each record gives: clone size, CDR3 length, D gene, J gene, V gene, CDR3 DNA, CDR3 protein. A D gene is named only where the DNA matches it firmly. Part of the rows lack a size; the others show once, few, many or a class for expanded clones.

>NA|15|TRBD1|TRBJ1-6|TRBV28
TGTGCCAGCCTAACCCCCGGGACAGGGGGCCGAGTCCTCCACTTT
CASLTPGTGGRVLHF
>NA|14|NA|TRBJ2-1|TRBV5-1
TGCGCCAGCAGCTTGGGCAGCTCCTACAATGAGCAGTTCTTC
CASSLGSSYNEQFF
>few|13|NA|TRBJ2-1|TRBV5-6
TGTGCCAGCAGCTTGCTAGGTGGCAATGAGCAGTTCTTC
CASSLLGGNEQFF
>NA|13|NA|TRBJ2-7|TRBV19
TGTGCCAGTAGTTCGGGACAAACCTACGAGCAGTACTTC
CASSSGQTYEQYF
>NA|12|NA|TRBJ1-1|TRBV14
TGTGCCAGCAGGGGGCCCAGCCCCGAAGCTTTCTTT
CASRGPSPEAFF
>once|12|NA|TRBJ2-3|TRBV29-1
TGCAGCGCGATTAGCGGCACAGATACGCAGTATTTT
CSAISGTDTQYF
>few|15|NA|TRBJ1-6|TRBV27
TGTGCCAGCAGTTTATGGGGGCAGGGAAATTCACCCCTCCACTTT
CASSLWGQGNSPLHF
>NA|16|TRBD1|TRBJ1-1|TRBV4-2
TGTGCCAGCAGCCCCGGGACAGCGGTAGTTGACACTGAAGCTTTCTTT
CASSPGTAVVDTEAFF
>once|12|TRBD1|TRBJ1-2|TRBV29-1
TGCAGCGTTGGACAGGGGGCACAGGGCTACACCTTC
CSVGQGAQGYTF
>few|15|TRBD1|TRBJ2-2|TRBV9
TGTGCCAGCAGACAGGGACAGGGGAACACCGGGGAGCTGTTTTTT
CASRQGQGNTGELFF
>NA|13|NA|TRBJ2-4|TRBV6-4
TGTGCCAGCAGTGAAATAACGGGTGCGATTCAGTACTTC
CASSEITGAIQYF
>NA|14|NA|TRBJ2-3|TRBV9
TGTGCCAGCAGCGTAGCTCCTAACACAGATACGCAGTATTTT
CASSVAPNTDTQYF